The 4 T cell receptor beta chains listed next were all sequenced from one sample in a study of OX40 agonist ivuxolimab in advanced cancers. Method: immunoSEQ multiplex PCR; TCRdb's copy keeps in-frame clones and lacks some. The profile shows approximately 50,000 clones, roughly three quarters of them singletons. The source was CD4+ or CD8+ T cells sorted from blood, collected in a trial of the OX40 agonist ivuxolimab. These receptors came from an adult with an advanced solid tumor such as melanoma, head and neck, liver or kidney cancer.

The chain has TRBV6-5 and TRBJ1-5, with D unclear. CDR3 length equals 13 residues. V lost 4 bases to trimming and J lost 0 bases, with 4 bases between them. CDR1 and CDR2 from the germline V gene are MNHEY and SVGAGI. DNA for the CDR3: TGTGCCAGCAGTTTCGATAGCAATCAGCCCCAGCATTTT. Translation: CASSFDSNQPQHF.

The V call is TRBV6-5, the J call TRBJ1-5; the D is unclear. Germline V gene lookup returns CDR1 MNHEY and CDR2 SVGAGI. Trimming removed 2 bases at V and 7 bases at J, with 9 bases between. The CDR3 is 13 residues long. DNA for the CDR3: TGTGCCAGCAGTTACAATCCCGGGCAGCCCCAGCATTTT. It yields the protein CASSYNPGQPQHF.

The chain employs TRBV19 and TRBJ1-4; D is possibly TRBD1 (5 bases). The CDR3 is made up of 16 amino acids. Germline CDR1 is LNHDA and CDR2 is SQIVND (reference sequence). The V end was cut by 3 bases, the J end by 5 bases, with 16 bases between. The DNA for the CDR3 is TGTGCCAGTAGTATCAGGAAGTGGCAGGGCAATGAAAAACTGTTTTTT. It yields the protein CASSIRKWQGNEKLFF.

The chain carries TRBV19 and TRBJ2-5, with 8 bases matching TRBD2. Germline V gene lookup returns CDR1 LNHDA and CDR2 SQIVND (reference sequence). The CDR3 runs 16 residues. The trim removed 3 bases at V and 1 base at J, leaving 7 bases unmatched. The CDR3 DNA sequence: TGTGCCAGTAGTATCCGTACCGGGGGGGTCCAAGAGACCCAGTACTTC. Its translation is CASSIRTGGVQETQYF.